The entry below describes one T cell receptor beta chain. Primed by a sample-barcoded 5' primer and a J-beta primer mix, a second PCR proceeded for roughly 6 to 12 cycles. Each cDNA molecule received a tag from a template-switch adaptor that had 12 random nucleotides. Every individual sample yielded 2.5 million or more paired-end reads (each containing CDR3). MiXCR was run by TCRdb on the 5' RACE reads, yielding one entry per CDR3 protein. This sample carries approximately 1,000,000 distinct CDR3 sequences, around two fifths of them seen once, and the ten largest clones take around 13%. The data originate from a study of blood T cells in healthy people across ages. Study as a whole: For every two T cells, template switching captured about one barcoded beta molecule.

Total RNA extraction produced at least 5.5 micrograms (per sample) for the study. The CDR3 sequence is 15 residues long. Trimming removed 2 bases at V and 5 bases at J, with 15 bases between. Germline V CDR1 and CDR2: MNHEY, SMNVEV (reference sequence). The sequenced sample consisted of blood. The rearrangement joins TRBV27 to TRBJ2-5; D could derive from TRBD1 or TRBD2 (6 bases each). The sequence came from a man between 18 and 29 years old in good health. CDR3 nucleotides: TGTGCCAGCAGTTTACTTGGGGGGCCCATTGAGACCCAGTACTTC. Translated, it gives CASSLLGGPIETQYF.